This T cell receptor (beta chain) appears in the sequencing data of a study of blood T cell repertoires in COVID-19. Study background: Donors in the United States, Italy and Spain gave samples during acute or convalescent COVID-19. Sample material is recorded as cDNA or gDNA derived from T cells, B-cell-depleted T cells, or PBMCs.

Method: immunoSEQ multiplex PCR; TCRdb's copy keeps in-frame clones and lacks some. The sample lists about 300,000 clones; roughly 87% were seen once. Participants spanned ages about 18 to 95 years and resided in roughly 22 US areas. The germline V and J ends were trimmed by 5 bases and 2 bases, with 10 bases remaining between them. CDR1 and CDR2 (germline): SGHTA, FQGTGA. The CDR3 runs to 15 residues. The TCR was taken from a woman aged 30 to 39 who had recovered from COVID-19. The chain links TRBV7-3 to TRBJ2-6, with no clear D. The sample consisted of PBMCs or T cells enriched from blood (not recorded which). The CDR3 is CASSQTAPGANVLTF. For the CDR3, the DNA is TGTGCCAGCAGCCAAACAGCTCCTGGGGCCAACGTCCTGACTTTC.